These T cell receptor beta chains were read from a single sample in a study of blood T cell repertoires in COVID-19. TCRdb's copy holds only in-frame clones and misses some; the assay was immunoSEQ multiplex PCR. The top ten hold roughly 4.9% of the sample, which has a few hundred thousand clones, 80% to 90% seen once. The specimen sequenced was PBMCs or T cells enriched from blood (not recorded which). All receptors derive from a woman aged 25 to 39 who had been exposed to COVID-19. CDR3s include the opening cysteine and the closing phenylalanine or tryptophan. Fields, in order: J gene, clone size, D gene, V gene, CDR3 DNA, CDR3 protein. The D gene is left open where the match is weak. Size values are once, few and many counts, or a class for expanded clones, and some rows have none.

J gene: TRBJ1-2; clone size: -; D gene: -; V gene: TRBV19; CDR3 DNA: TGTGCCAGTAGATCATTCGCACAGGGAGACGCCTATGGCTACACCTTC; CDR3 protein: CASRSFAQGDAYGYTF
J gene: TRBJ2-1; clone size: -; D gene: -; V gene: TRBV28; CDR3 DNA: TGTGCCAGCAGTCCGAAAGGGGACAATGAGCAGTTCTTC; CDR3 protein: CASSPKGDNEQFF
J gene: TRBJ1-5; clone size: -; D gene: -; V gene: TRBV3-1/TRBV3-2; CDR3 DNA: TGTGCCAGCAGCCCTCAGGTAGGCTTCAATCAGCCCCAGCATTTT; CDR3 protein: CASSPQVGFNQPQHF
J gene: TRBJ2-3; clone size: -; D gene: -; V gene: TRBV5-1; CDR3 DNA: TGCGCCAGCAGTCAAGTTCGTTTGAACGCGGATACGCAGTATTTT; CDR3 protein: CASSQVRLNADTQYF
J gene: TRBJ1-5; clone size: once; D gene: TRBD1; V gene: TRBV5-5; CDR3 DNA: TGTGCCAGCAGCTTGGCCGGGACAGGGATCCTGCCCCAGCATTTT; CDR3 protein: CASSLAGTGILPQHF
J gene: TRBJ2-7; clone size: few; D gene: TRBD1; V gene: TRBV10-2; CDR3 DNA: TGCGCCAGCAGTGTGAAGGGGGCCAGGGAGCAGTACTTC; CDR3 protein: CASSVKGAREQYF
J gene: TRBJ2-7; clone size: -; D gene: TRBD2; V gene: TRBV7-2; CDR3 DNA: TGTGCCAGCGCGGGGGGGCAGGGACGGTCCTACGAGCAGTACTTC; CDR3 protein: CASAGGQGRSYEQYF
J gene: TRBJ2-7; clone size: -; D gene: -; V gene: TRBV3-1/TRBV3-2; CDR3 DNA: TGTGCCAGCAGCCTAACCGGGAACCTTGACGAGCAGTACTTC; CDR3 protein: CASSLTGNLDEQYF
J gene: TRBJ2-3; clone size: -; D gene: TRBD2; V gene: TRBV6-5; CDR3 DNA: TGTGCCAGCGAAAAACGGGGGGGCACAGATACGCAGTATTTT; CDR3 protein: CASEKRGGTDTQYF
J gene: TRBJ1-6; clone size: -; D gene: TRBD1; V gene: TRBV5-1; CDR3 DNA: TGCGCCAGCAGCTTGGAGGGGACAGGGCCTTTGGCCCTCCACTTT; CDR3 protein: CASSLEGTGPLALHF
J gene: TRBJ1-2; clone size: -; D gene: -; V gene: TRBV27; CDR3 DNA: TGTGCCAGCAGCCCCAACTTAGTTAACTATGGCTACACCTTC; CDR3 protein: CASSPNLVNYGYTF
J gene: TRBJ1-1; clone size: -; D gene: TRBD1; V gene: TRBV5-6; CDR3 DNA: TGTGCCAGCAGCATGACAGGGGGGTACACTGAAGCTTTCTTT; CDR3 protein: CASSMTGGYTEAFF
J gene: TRBJ2-2; clone size: -; D gene: -; V gene: TRBV2; CDR3 DNA: TGTGCCAGCACCCTACAGGGCACCGGGGAGCTGTTTTTT; CDR3 protein: CASTLQGTGELFF
J gene: TRBJ1-4; clone size: -; D gene: -; V gene: TRBV20-1; CDR3 DNA: TGCAGTGCTAGTCGCGGGGCCCCATCGGAAAAACTGTTTTTT; CDR3 protein: CSASRGAPSEKLFF
J gene: TRBJ2-7; clone size: many; D gene: -; V gene: TRBV5-1; CDR3 DNA: TGCGCCAGCAGCGCTGACAGCTCCTACGAGCAGTACTTC; CDR3 protein: CASSADSSYEQYF
J gene: TRBJ1-1; clone size: -; D gene: -; V gene: TRBV21-1; CDR3 DNA: TGTGCCAGCAGTCATACAAACAGGGGACCTTGGGACACTGAAGCTTTCTTT; CDR3 protein: CASSHTNRGPWDTEAFF
J gene: TRBJ1-5; clone size: -; D gene: TRBD1; V gene: TRBV5-6; CDR3 DNA: TGTGCCAGCAGCCTAGGACAGGCTATGGATCAGCCCCAGCATTTT; CDR3 protein: CASSLGQAMDQPQHF
J gene: TRBJ2-5; clone size: -; D gene: -; V gene: TRBV5-1; CDR3 DNA: TGCGCCAGCAGTTCCACGGGCAGGGGACAAGAGACCCAGTACTTC; CDR3 protein: CASSSTGRGQETQYF
J gene: TRBJ2-7; clone size: -; D gene: -; V gene: TRBV1; CDR3 DNA: TGCACCAGCAGCCACGAAGGCGGGACTACTACCTACGAGCAGTACTTC; CDR3 protein: CTSSHEGGTTTYEQYF
J gene: TRBJ1-3; clone size: -; D gene: TRBD1; V gene: TRBV24-1; CDR3 DNA: TGTGCCACCAGTGACTCCGGACAGGGACCTGGAAACACCATATATTTT; CDR3 protein: CATSDSGQGPGNTIYF
J gene: TRBJ2-5; clone size: -; D gene: TRBD2; V gene: TRBV5-4; CDR3 DNA: TGTGCCAGCAGCTTGGGCGGGGGGGCTGAGACCCAGTACTTC; CDR3 protein: CASSLGGGAETQYF
J gene: TRBJ2-3; clone size: few; D gene: -; V gene: TRBV10-1; CDR3 DNA: TGCGCCAGCAGTGAGGGGGGGTTTACAGATACGCAGTATTTT; CDR3 protein: CASSEGGFTDTQYF
J gene: TRBJ1-1; clone size: -; D gene: -; V gene: TRBV12-3/TRBV12-4; CDR3 DNA: TGTGCCAGCAGTTACTCGGGAGAAGCTTTCTTT; CDR3 protein: CASSYSGEAFF
J gene: TRBJ2-1; clone size: few; D gene: -; V gene: TRBV7-3; CDR3 DNA: TGTGCCAGCAGCTTAAGAGCAGGGGACCCTATATACAATGAGCAGTTCTTC; CDR3 protein: CASSLRAGDPIYNEQFF
J gene: TRBJ2-7; clone size: -; D gene: -; V gene: TRBV7-8; CDR3 DNA: TGTGCCAGCAGCTTAGAACCCAGGGGTGGTTACGAGCAGTACTTC; CDR3 protein: CASSLEPRGGYEQYF
J gene: TRBJ1-4; clone size: -; D gene: -; V gene: TRBV2; CDR3 DNA: TGTGCCAGCAGATACACCGCAACTAATGAAAAACTGTTTTTT; CDR3 protein: CASRYTATNEKLFF
J gene: TRBJ2-5; clone size: -; D gene: -; V gene: TRBV19; CDR3 DNA: TGTGCCAGTAGCAGGGTTCGAGAGACCCAGTACTTC; CDR3 protein: CASSRVRETQYF
J gene: TRBJ1-1; clone size: -; D gene: -; V gene: TRBV7-6; CDR3 DNA: TGTGCCAGCAGCCCCACGACCCAGGAGAACACTGAAGCTTTCTTT; CDR3 protein: CASSPTTQENTEAFF
J gene: TRBJ2-7; clone size: -; D gene: -; V gene: TRBV5-1; CDR3 DNA: TGCGCCAGCAGCCCGGGGAATAGCGAGCAGTACTTC; CDR3 protein: CASSPGNSEQYF
J gene: TRBJ2-3; clone size: -; D gene: -; V gene: TRBV30; CDR3 DNA: TGTGCCTGGAGTGTACGGGCAGGCCTGAGGGGGGGAGGCACAGATACGCAGTATTTT; CDR3 protein: CAWSVRAGLRGGGTDTQYF
J gene: TRBJ2-7; clone size: -; D gene: TRBD1; V gene: TRBV9; CDR3 DNA: TGTGCCAGCAGCCCAGGCTTATGGGACAGGGATAGCGAGCAGTACTTC; CDR3 protein: CASSPGLWDRDSEQYF
J gene: TRBJ2-1; clone size: -; D gene: TRBD2; V gene: TRBV19; CDR3 DNA: TGTGCCAGTAGTATTGGGGTTAGCGGGGGGGTCCCTAGGCTGTTCTTC; CDR3 protein: CASSIGVSGGVPRLFF
J gene: TRBJ2-5; clone size: -; D gene: -; V gene: TRBV19; CDR3 DNA: TGTGCCACCGTAGAGGAGGGAGTAGAGACCCAGTACTTC; CDR3 protein: CATVEEGVETQYF
J gene: TRBJ1-5; clone size: -; D gene: -; V gene: TRBV7-6; CDR3 DNA: TGTGCCAGCAGCTTAGTCGGGGGGTCCAATCAGCCCCAGCATTTT; CDR3 protein: CASSLVGGSNQPQHF
J gene: TRBJ2-2; clone size: -; D gene: -; V gene: TRBV7-2; CDR3 DNA: TGTGCCAGCAGCTTAAGCGGAAAAACCGGGGAGCTGTTTTTT; CDR3 protein: CASSLSGKTGELFF
J gene: TRBJ1-4; clone size: -; D gene: -; V gene: TRBV20-1; CDR3 DNA: TGCAGTGCTAGCGGAGGGGAAAAACTGTTTTTT; CDR3 protein: CSASGGEKLFF
J gene: TRBJ2-1; clone size: -; D gene: TRBD2; V gene: TRBV18; CDR3 DNA: TGTGCCAGCTCCCCAAATACACTAGCGGGGGGAATTGAGCAGTTCTTC; CDR3 protein: CASSPNTLAGGIEQFF
J gene: TRBJ1-5; clone size: -; D gene: -; V gene: TRBV6-1; CDR3 DNA: TGTGCCAGCAGTGAAAGGGCAGGGTCTCAGCCCCAGCATTTT; CDR3 protein: CASSERAGSQPQHF
J gene: TRBJ2-2; clone size: -; D gene: -; V gene: TRBV5-1; CDR3 DNA: TGCGCCAGCAGCTTTTTGCAGGGGAGTTATGGGAACACCGGGGAGCTGTTTTTT; CDR3 protein: CASSFLQGSYGNTGELFF
J gene: TRBJ1-3; clone size: -; D gene: TRBD1; V gene: TRBV12-5; CDR3 DNA: TGTGCTAGTGGTTTGGTTCCGGGACAGGGAACTGGAAACACCATATATTTT; CDR3 protein: CASGLVPGQGTGNTIYF
J gene: TRBJ2-7; clone size: -; D gene: -; V gene: TRBV6-1; CDR3 DNA: TGTGCCAGCAGTGAAGGCAGGTCCCCGACCTACGAGCAGTACTTC; CDR3 protein: CASSEGRSPTYEQYF
J gene: TRBJ2-2; clone size: once; D gene: TRBD1; V gene: TRBV4-1; CDR3 DNA: TGCGCCAGCAGCCAAGGACCGACAGGGACAACCGGGGAGCTGTTTTTT; CDR3 protein: CASSQGPTGTTGELFF
J gene: TRBJ1-2; clone size: -; D gene: TRBD1; V gene: TRBV19; CDR3 DNA: TGTGCCAGTAGTGGACCCGGGACAGCCGCTCTGGGCTACACCTTC; CDR3 protein: CASSGPGTAALGYTF
J gene: TRBJ1-4; clone size: -; D gene: TRBD1; V gene: TRBV2; CDR3 DNA: TGTGCCAGCAGAGCGTCGACAGGGCTTAATGAAAAACTGTTTTTT; CDR3 protein: CASRASTGLNEKLFF
J gene: TRBJ2-3; clone size: -; D gene: TRBD1; V gene: TRBV7-6; CDR3 DNA: TGTGCCAGCAGCCTTACAGGGGGCTACACAGATACGCAGTATTTT; CDR3 protein: CASSLTGGYTDTQYF
J gene: TRBJ1-5; clone size: -; D gene: -; V gene: TRBV5-1; CDR3 DNA: TGCGCCAGCAGCTTGGGCGGTGTAAGCAATCAGCCCCAGCATTTT; CDR3 protein: CASSLGGVSNQPQHF
J gene: TRBJ1-2; clone size: -; D gene: -; V gene: TRBV7-3; CDR3 DNA: TGTGCCAGCGGTGGGGACAACGACTATGGCTACACCTTC; CDR3 protein: CASGGDNDYGYTF
J gene: TRBJ2-7; clone size: -; D gene: -; V gene: TRBV3-1/TRBV3-2; CDR3 DNA: TGTGCCAGCAGCCAAGACGGGGGGCCAGAGCAGTACTTC; CDR3 protein: CASSQDGGPEQYF
J gene: TRBJ2-3; clone size: -; D gene: -; V gene: TRBV7-3; CDR3 DNA: TGTGCCAGCAGCTCCACCGGGACTCCTACAGATACGCAGTATTTT; CDR3 protein: CASSSTGTPTDTQYF
J gene: TRBJ1-2; clone size: -; D gene: TRBD1; V gene: TRBV5-6; CDR3 DNA: TGTGCCAGCAGCTTGGTAGGGGGCTCAGACTATGGCTACACCTTC; CDR3 protein: CASSLVGGSDYGYTF
J gene: TRBJ1-2; clone size: -; D gene: -; V gene: TRBV10-3; CDR3 DNA: TGTGCCATCAGTGACGGACATCTTAACTATGGCTACACCTTC; CDR3 protein: CAISDGHLNYGYTF
J gene: TRBJ2-3; clone size: -; D gene: -; V gene: TRBV19; CDR3 DNA: TGTGCCAGTAGTATCCAGGGCACAGATACGCAGTATTTT; CDR3 protein: CASSIQGTDTQYF
J gene: TRBJ1-3; clone size: -; D gene: -; V gene: TRBV19; CDR3 DNA: TGTGCCAGTAGTATTCGAGGCTCCTCTGGAAACACCATATATTTT; CDR3 protein: CASSIRGSSGNTIYF
J gene: TRBJ1-2; clone size: -; D gene: -; V gene: TRBV20-1; CDR3 DNA: TGCAGTGTGGGGGGGCTTAATGGCTACACCTTC; CDR3 protein: CSVGGLNGYTF